This T cell receptor beta chain was captured in a study of graft-versus-host responses after intestinal transplantation. CDR1 and CDR2 (germline): SNHLY, FYNNEI. The CDR3 consists of 15 residues. The V end was cut by 6 bases, the J end by 7 bases, with 19 bases between. Repertoires were generated with immunoSEQ multiplex PCR, while TCRdb's copy carries only in-frame clones and drops some. The table lists roughly 80,000 clones, 92% of them singletons. The source is a human patient who received an intestinal transplant, so some T cells may come from the graft donor. Source: PBMCs, taken 98 days after intestinal transplantation. The rearrangement joins TRBV2 to TRBJ1-5; D gene unclear. CDR3 bases: TGTGCCAGCAGCGACCAGCAGGACCTAGGCCAGCCCCAGCATTTT. It codes for CASSDQQDLGQPQHF. Full variable domain (outside the CDR3, taken from reference TRBV2 and TRBJ1-5): EPEVTQTPSHQVTQMGQEVILRCVPISNHLYFYWYRQILGQKVEFLVSFYNNEISEKSEIFDDQFSVERPDGSNFTLKIRSTKLEDSAMYFCASSDQQDLGQPQHFGDGTRLSIL.